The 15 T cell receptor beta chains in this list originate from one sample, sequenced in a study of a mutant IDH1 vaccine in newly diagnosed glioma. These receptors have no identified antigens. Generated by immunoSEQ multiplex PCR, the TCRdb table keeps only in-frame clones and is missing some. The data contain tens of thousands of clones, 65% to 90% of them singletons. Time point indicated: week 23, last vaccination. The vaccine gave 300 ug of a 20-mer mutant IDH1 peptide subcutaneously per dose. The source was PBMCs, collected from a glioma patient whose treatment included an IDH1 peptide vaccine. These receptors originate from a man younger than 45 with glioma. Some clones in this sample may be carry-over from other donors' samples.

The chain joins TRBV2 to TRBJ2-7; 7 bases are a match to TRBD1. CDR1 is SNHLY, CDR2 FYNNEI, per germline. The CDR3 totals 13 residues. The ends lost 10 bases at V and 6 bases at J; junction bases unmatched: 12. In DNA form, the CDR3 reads TGTGCCACCTCCTCTACAGGGGTTTCCGAGCAGTACTTC. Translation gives CATSSTGVSEQYF.

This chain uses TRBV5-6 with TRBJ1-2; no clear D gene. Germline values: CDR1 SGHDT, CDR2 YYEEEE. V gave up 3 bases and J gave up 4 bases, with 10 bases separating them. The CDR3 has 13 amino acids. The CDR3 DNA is TGTGCCAGCAGCTCCTTATCCCCCTATGGCTACACCTTC. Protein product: CASSSLSPYGYTF. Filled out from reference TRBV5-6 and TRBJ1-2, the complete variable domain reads DAGVTQSPTHLIKTRGQQVTLRCSPKSGHDTVSWYQQALGQGPQFIFQYYEEEERQRGNFPDRFSGHQFPNYSSELNVNALLLGDSALYLCASSSLSPYGYTFGSGTRLTVV.

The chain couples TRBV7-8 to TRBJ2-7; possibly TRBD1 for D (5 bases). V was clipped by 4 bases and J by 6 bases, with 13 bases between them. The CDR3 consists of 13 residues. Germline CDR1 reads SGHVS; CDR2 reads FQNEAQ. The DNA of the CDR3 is TGTGCCAGCAGCTCGGACATACCTCGCGAGCAGTACTTC. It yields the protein CASSSDIPREQYF.

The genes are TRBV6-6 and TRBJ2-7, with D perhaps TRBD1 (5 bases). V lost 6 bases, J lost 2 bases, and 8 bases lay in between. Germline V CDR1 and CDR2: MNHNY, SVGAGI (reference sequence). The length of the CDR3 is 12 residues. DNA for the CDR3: TGTGCCAGCAGCCCACAGGCCTACGAGCAGTACTTC. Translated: CASSPQAYEQYF.

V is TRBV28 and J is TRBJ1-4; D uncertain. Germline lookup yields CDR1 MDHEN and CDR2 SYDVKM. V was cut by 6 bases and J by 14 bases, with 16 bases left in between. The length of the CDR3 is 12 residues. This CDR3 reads CASRRTPGVLFF. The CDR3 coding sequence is TGTGCCAGCAGACGGACCCCGGGAGTTCTGTTTTTT. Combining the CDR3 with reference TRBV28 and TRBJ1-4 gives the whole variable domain DVKVTQSSRYLVKRTGEKVFLECVQDMDHENMFWYRQDPGLGLRLIYFSYDVKMKEKGDIPEGYSVSREKKERFSLILESASTNQTSMYLCASRRTPGVLFFGSGTQLSVL.

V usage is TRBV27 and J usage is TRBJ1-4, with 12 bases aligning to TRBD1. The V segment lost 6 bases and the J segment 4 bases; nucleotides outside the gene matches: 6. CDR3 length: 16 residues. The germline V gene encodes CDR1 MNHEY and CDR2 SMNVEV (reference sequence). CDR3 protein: CASSRDRGQVNEKLFF. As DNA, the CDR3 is TGTGCCAGCAGCCGGGACAGGGGGCAAGTTAATGAAAAACTGTTTTTT.

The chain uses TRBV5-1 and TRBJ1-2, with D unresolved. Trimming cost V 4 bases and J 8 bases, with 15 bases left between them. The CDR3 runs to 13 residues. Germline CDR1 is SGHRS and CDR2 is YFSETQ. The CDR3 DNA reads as TGCGCCAGCAGCCTAGAAAACGACGGCGGCTACACCTTC. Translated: CASSLENDGGYTF.

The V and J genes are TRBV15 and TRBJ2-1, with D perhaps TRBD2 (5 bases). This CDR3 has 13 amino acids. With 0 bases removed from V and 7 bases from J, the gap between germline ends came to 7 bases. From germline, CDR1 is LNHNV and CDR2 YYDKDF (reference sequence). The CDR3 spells CATSRDRGNEQFF. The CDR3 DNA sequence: TGTGCCACCAGCAGAGATCGAGGGAATGAGCAGTTCTTC. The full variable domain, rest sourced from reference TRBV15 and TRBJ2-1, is DAMVIQNPRYQVTQFGKPVTLSCSQTLNHNVMYWYQQKSSQAPKLLFHYYDKDFNNEADTPDNFQSRRPNTSFCFLDIRSPGLGDTAMYLCATSRDRGNEQFFGPGTRLTVL.

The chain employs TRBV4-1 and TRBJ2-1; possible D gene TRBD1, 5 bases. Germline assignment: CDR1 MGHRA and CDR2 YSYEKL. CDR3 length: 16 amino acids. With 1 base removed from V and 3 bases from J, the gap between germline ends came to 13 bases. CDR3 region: CASSQVAAGYYNEQFF. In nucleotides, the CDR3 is TGCGCCAGCAGCCAAGTCGCCGCAGGGTACTACAATGAGCAGTTCTTC.

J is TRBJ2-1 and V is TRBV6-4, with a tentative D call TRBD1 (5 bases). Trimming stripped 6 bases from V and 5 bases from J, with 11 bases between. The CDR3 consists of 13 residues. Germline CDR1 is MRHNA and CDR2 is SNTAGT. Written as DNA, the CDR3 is TGTGCCAGCAGGGACACAGACAACAATGAGCAGTTCTTC. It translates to CASRDTDNNEQFF.

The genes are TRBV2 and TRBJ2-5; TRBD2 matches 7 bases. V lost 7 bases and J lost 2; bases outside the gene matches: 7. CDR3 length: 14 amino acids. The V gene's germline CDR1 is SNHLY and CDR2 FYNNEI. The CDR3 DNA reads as TGTGCCAGCACGGTGGGGGGACTACAAGAGACCCAGTACTTC. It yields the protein CASTVGGLQETQYF.

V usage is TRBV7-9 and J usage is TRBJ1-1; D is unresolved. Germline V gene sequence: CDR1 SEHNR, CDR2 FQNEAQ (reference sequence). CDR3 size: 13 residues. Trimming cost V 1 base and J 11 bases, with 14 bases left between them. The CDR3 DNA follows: TGTGCCAGCAGCTTAGGGGCGTCCGCTGGGGCTTTCTTT. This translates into CASSLGASAGAFF.

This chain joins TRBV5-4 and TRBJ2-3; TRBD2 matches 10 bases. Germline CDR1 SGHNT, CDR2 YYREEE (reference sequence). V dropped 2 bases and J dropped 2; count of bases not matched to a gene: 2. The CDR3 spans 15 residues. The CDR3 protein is CASSFSGRFTDTQYF. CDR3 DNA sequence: TGTGCCAGCAGCTTTAGCGGGAGGTTCACAGATACGCAGTATTTT.

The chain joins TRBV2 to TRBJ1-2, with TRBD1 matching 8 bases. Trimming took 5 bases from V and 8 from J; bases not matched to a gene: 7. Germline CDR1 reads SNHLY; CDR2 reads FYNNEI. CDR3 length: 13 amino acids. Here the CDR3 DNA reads TGTGCCAGCAGTTACACGACAGGGGAGGGCTACACCTTC. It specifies CASSYTTGEGYTF.

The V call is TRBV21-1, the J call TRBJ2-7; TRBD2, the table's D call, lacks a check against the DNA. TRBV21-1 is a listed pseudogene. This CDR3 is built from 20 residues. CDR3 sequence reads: CASSKWDHRGGRVRLDEQYF. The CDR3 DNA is TGTGCCAGCAGCAAGTGGGACCATAGGGGCGGGAGGGTGCGTTTGGACGAGCAGTACTTC.